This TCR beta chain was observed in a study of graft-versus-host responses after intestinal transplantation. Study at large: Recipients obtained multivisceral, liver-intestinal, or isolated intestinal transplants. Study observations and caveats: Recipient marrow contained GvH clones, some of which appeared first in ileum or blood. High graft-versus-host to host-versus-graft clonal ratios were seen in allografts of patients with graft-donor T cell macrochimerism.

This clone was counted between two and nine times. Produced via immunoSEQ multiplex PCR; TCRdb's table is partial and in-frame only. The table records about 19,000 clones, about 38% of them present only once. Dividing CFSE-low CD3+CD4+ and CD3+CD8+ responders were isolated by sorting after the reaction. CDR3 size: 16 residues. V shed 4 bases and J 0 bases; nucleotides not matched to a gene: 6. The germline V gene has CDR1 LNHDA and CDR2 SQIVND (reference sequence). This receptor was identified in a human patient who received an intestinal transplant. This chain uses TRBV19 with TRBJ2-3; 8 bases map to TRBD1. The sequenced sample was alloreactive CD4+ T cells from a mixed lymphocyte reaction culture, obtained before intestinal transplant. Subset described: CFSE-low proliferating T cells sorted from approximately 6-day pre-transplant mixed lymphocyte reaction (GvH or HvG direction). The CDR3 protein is CASSKGRDRSTDTQYF. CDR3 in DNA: TGTGCCAGTAGTAAAGGGCGGGACAGGAGCACAGATACGCAGTATTTT.